This is a list of T cell receptor beta chains from one sample in a study of control samples from healthy donors and cancer patients. Using immunoSEQ multiplex PCR, the repertoire was profiled, and TCRdb retains in-frame clones only, with some absent. The sample has roughly 120,000 clones; more than 80% are singletons. Sequenced material: blood. The receptors were gathered from a man aged 45-65 years in good health. CDR3s include the opening cysteine and the closing phenylalanine or tryptophan. D genes are given only for firm matches. Rows give clone size only sometimes, using once, few, many, or a class for an expanded clone.

j_call | d_call | clone_size | v_call | cdr3_aa | cdr3_nt
TRBJ1-1 | . | . | TRBV19 | CASSSLLKPEAFF | TGTGCCAGTAGTTCTCTCCTTAAGCCTGAAGCTTTCTTT
TRBJ2-3 | . | once | TRBV5-1 | CASSLMDPPTDTQYF | TGCGCCAGCAGCTTAATGGACCCCCCCACAGATACGCAGTATTTT
TRBJ1-1 | . | . | TRBV4-3 | CASSQGRNTEAFF | TGCGCCAGCAGCCAAGGACGGAACACTGAAGCTTTCTTT
TRBJ2-7 | . | . | TRBV5-6 | CASSLRWGAHEQYF | TGTGCCAGCAGCTTAAGATGGGGCGCTCACGAGCAGTACTTC
TRBJ2-7 | . | . | TRBV28 | CASSLGLSYEQYF | TGTGCCAGCAGTTTAGGACTCTCCTACGAGCAGTACTTC
TRBJ2-2 | . | . | TRBV24-1 | CATSDLQDGTGELFF | TGTGCCACCAGTGATTTGCAAGATGGGACCGGGGAGCTGTTTTTT
TRBJ2-7 | TRBD2 | . | TRBV7-6 | CASSPRGKSSYEQYF | TGTGCCAGCAGCCCGCGGGGGAAGAGCTCCTACGAGCAGTACTTC
TRBJ2-3 | . | . | TRBV7-9 | CASSLLKGVTDTQYF | TGTGCCAGCAGCTTGTTAAAGGGGGTCACAGATACGCAGTATTTT
TRBJ1-3 | . | . | TRBV6-5 | CASSYGGYSGNTIYF | TGTGCCAGCAGTTATGGGGGGTATTCTGGAAACACCATATATTTT
TRBJ2-7 | TRBD1 | once | TRBV4-1 | CASSQETGPYEQYF | TGCGCCAGCAGCCAAGAGACAGGGCCCTACGAGCAGTACTTC
TRBJ1-1 | . | . | TRBV6-1 | CASSGLYSLRNTEAFF | TGTGCCAGCAGTGGTCTCTACTCTTTAAGGAACACTGAAGCTTTCTTT
TRBJ1-3 | . | . | TRBV3-1/TRBV3-2 | CASSPSRGNTIYF | TGTGCCAGCAGCCCCTCAAGAGGAAACACCATATATTTT
TRBJ2-5 | . | . | TRBV9 | CASSREGNWGTQYF | TGTGCCAGCAGCCGCGAGGGGAATTGGGGGACCCAGTACTTC
TRBJ1-6 | . | . | TRBV5-1 | CASRVYSYNSPLHF | TGCGCCAGCCGGGTTTACTCCTATAATTCACCCCTCCACTTT
TRBJ2-3 | . | . | TRBV6-1 | CASSERGDSSRLTDTQYF | TGTGCCAGCAGTGAACGGGGGGACAGCTCGAGACTCACAGATACGCAGTATTTT
TRBJ1-2 | TRBD1 | . | TRBV5-6 | CASSYGTGVYGYTF | TGTGCCAGCAGCTACGGGACAGGGGTCTATGGCTACACCTTC
TRBJ1-4 | TRBD1 | . | TRBV10-3 | CAISGGLNEKLFF | TGTGCCATCTCAGGGGGGCTGAATGAAAAACTGTTTTTT
TRBJ2-7 | . | few | TRBV11-2 | CASSLLDEQYF | TGTGCCAGCAGCTTACTAGACGAGCAGTACTTC
TRBJ1-3 | . | . | TRBV5-1 | CASSTAGRGGNTIYF | TGCGCCAGCAGCACCGCAGGGAGAGGGGGAAACACCATATATTTT
TRBJ2-1 | . | . | TRBV19 | CASRTGHSSYNEQFF | TGTGCCAGCCGTACCGGACACAGCTCCTACAATGAGCAGTTCTTC
TRBJ1-2 | . | few | TRBV3-1/TRBV3-2 | CASSQDKGYGGYTF | TGTGCCAGCAGCCAAGATAAGGGGTACGGTGGCTACACCTTC
TRBJ2-3 | TRBD2 | . | TRBV7-2 | CASSFAGADTQYF | TGTGCCAGCAGCTTCGCGGGGGCAGATACGCAGTATTTT
TRBJ1-6 | . | . | TRBV6-5 | CASSSTGALPSPLHF | TGTGCCAGCAGCTCGACAGGTGCCCTTCCTTCACCCCTCCACTTT
TRBJ2-5 | TRBD2 | . | TRBV29-1 | CSVESIGGGGAKTQYF | TGCAGCGTTGAATCTATAGGTGGCGGGGGGGCGAAGACCCAGTACTTC
TRBJ1-5 | . | . | TRBV3-1/TRBV3-2 | CASSPGEFWGVINQPQHF | TGTGCCAGCAGCCCCGGGGAGTTTTGGGGGGTTATTAATCAGCCCCAGCATTTT
TRBJ1-1 | . | . | TRBV30 | CAWSVKGRDPEAFF | TGTGCCTGGAGTGTGAAAGGAAGGGACCCTGAAGCTTTCTTT
TRBJ2-5 | TRBD2 | . | TRBV30 | CACLWAGEETQYF | TGTGCCTGTCTCTGGGCGGGGGAAGAGACCCAGTACTTC
TRBJ2-1 | . | . | TRBV29-1 | CSVGGAGEQFF | TGCAGCGTTGGGGGGGCAGGCGAGCAGTTCTTC
TRBJ1-2 | TRBD1 | . | TRBV2 | CARLGQGRNYGYTF | TGTGCCAGGTTGGGACAGGGCCGAAACTATGGCTACACCTTC
TRBJ1-4 | . | . | TRBV5-1 | CASSLRGRIPDEKLFF | TGCGCCAGCAGCTTGAGGGGCAGGATTCCGGATGAAAAACTGTTTTTT
TRBJ2-7 | . | . | TRBV7-8 | CASSLFRGAATYEQYF | TGTGCCAGCAGCTTATTTCGGGGGGCGGCGACCTACGAGCAGTACTTC
TRBJ1-4 | TRBD1 | . | TRBV4-2 | CASSQVRQGNEKLFF | TGTGCCAGCAGCCAAGTAAGACAGGGGAATGAAAAACTGTTTTTT
TRBJ1-4 | TRBD1 | . | TRBV7-6 | CASSLMGQATNEKLFF | TGTGCCAGCAGCCTAATGGGACAGGCAACTAATGAAAAACTGTTTTTT
TRBJ2-7 | TRBD2 | . | TRBV5-4 | CASSLSGGQPYEQYF | TGTGCCAGCAGCTTGTCGGGGGGGCAACCCTACGAGCAGTACTTC
TRBJ1-2 | . | once | TRBV6-5 | CASTSRDVSGGYTF | TGTGCCAGCACCTCGAGGGACGTCTCGGGGGGCTACACCTTC
TRBJ1-5 | TRBD1 | . | TRBV7-2 | CASSSRPGTDPTSNQPQHF | TGTGCCAGCAGCTCACGTCCCGGGACAGACCCAACCAGCAATCAGCCCCAGCATTTT
TRBJ2-7 | . | . | TRBV19 | CASSKGTATYEQYF | TGTGCCAGTAGTAAAGGGACCGCGACCTACGAGCAGTACTTC
TRBJ1-2 | . | . | TRBV19 | CARVLLGGAGSPYGYTF | TGTGCCAGGGTCCTCCTTGGCGGGGCAGGGAGTCCCTATGGCTACACCTTC
TRBJ1-2 | . | . | TRBV9 | CASSVGQLANYGYTF | TGTGCCAGCAGCGTAGGTCAGCTAGCTAACTATGGCTACACCTTC
TRBJ1-5 | . | . | TRBV6-1 | CASSERQFGNQPQHF | TGTGCCAGCAGTGAAAGGCAGTTCGGCAATCAGCCCCAGCATTTT
TRBJ1-2 | . | once | TRBV28 | CASSTTGRSGYGYTF | TGTGCCAGCAGTACCACAGGGAGGAGCGGCTATGGCTACACCTTC
TRBJ1-5 | . | few | TRBV6-6 | CASSYHREGNQPQHF | TGTGCCAGCAGTTACCACAGGGAGGGCAATCAGCCCCAGCATTTT
TRBJ1-6 | . | . | TRBV10-2 | CASSASGNSPLHF | TGCGCCAGCAGTGCGTCAGGGAATTCACCCCTCCACTTT
TRBJ1-4 | . | . | TRBV19 | CASSRALTNEKLFF | TGTGCCAGTAGTCGGGCCCTGACCAATGAAAAACTGTTTTTT
TRBJ1-2 | . | . | TRBV5-1 | CASSLASGRGSYGYTF | TGCGCCAGCAGCTTGGCCTCGGGCAGGGGAAGCTATGGCTACACCTTC
TRBJ2-7 | . | . | TRBV21-1 | CASSNMLSAGVKYEQYF | TGTGCCAGCAGCAATATGTTATCGGCAGGGGTGAAATACGAGCAGTACTTC
TRBJ1-2 | . | . | TRBV18 | CASSPWDQAAYGYTF | TGTGCCAGCTCACCTTGGGACCAGGCGGCCTATGGCTACACCTTC
TRBJ2-5 | TRBD1 | . | TRBV18 | CASSEGAQQSETQYF | TGTGCCAGCTCAGAGGGGGCGCAACAATCGGAGACCCAGTACTTC
TRBJ2-2 | . | once | TRBV5-6 | CASSLGGTTNTGELFF | TGTGCCAGCAGCTTAGGTGGGACAACGAACACCGGGGAGCTGTTTTTT
TRBJ1-4 | . | . | TRBV10-3 | CAISESQGTNEKLFF | TGTGCCATCAGTGAGTCGCAGGGGACTAATGAAAAACTGTTTTTT
TRBJ2-2 | TRBD1 | . | TRBV19 | CASSIGTVNTGELFF | TGTGCCAGTAGCATAGGGACAGTGAACACCGGGGAGCTGTTTTTT
TRBJ2-1 | . | . | TRBV19 | CASSIAGGGYYNEQFF | TGTGCCAGTAGTATAGCAGGGGGGGGATACTACAATGAGCAGTTCTTC
TRBJ2-3 | . | . | TRBV7-2 | CASSPYPRGADTQYF | TGTGCCAGCAGCCCCTACCCTCGAGGGGCAGATACGCAGTATTTT
TRBJ1-1 | . | once | TRBV3-1/TRBV3-2 | CASSQDQSGNTEAFF | TGTGCCAGCAGCCAAGATCAGTCAGGCAACACTGAAGCTTTCTTT
TRBJ1-1 | . | . | TRBV5-1 | CASSLQGDTEAFF | TGCGCCAGCAGCTTGCAGGGTGACACTGAAGCTTTCTTT
TRBJ1-2 | . | . | TRBV27 | CASSSGETNYGYTF | TGTGCCAGCAGTTCGGGAGAGACAAACTATGGCTACACCTTC
TRBJ1-2 | . | . | TRBV7-2 | CASSLDSSNYGYTF | TGTGCCAGCAGCTTAGATTCATCCAACTATGGCTACACCTTC